Listed below are T cell receptor beta chains from one sample, sequenced in a study of blood T cell repertoires in COVID-19. The data were produced by immunoSEQ multiplex PCR, yet TCRdb's version contains in-frame clones alone and is incomplete. The sample shows around 300,000 clones, roughly 90% of them seen only once. The specimen sequenced was peripheral blood. These TCRs come from a woman aged 50 to 60 with active or convalescent COVID-19. The CDR3 runs from the conserved cysteine through the conserved F or W. The D gene is left open where the match is weak. Size tells how often a clone was seen (once, few, many) or the class of an expanded clone, and some rows leave it out.

V gene	CDR3 length	J gene	clone size	D gene	CDR3 protein	CDR3 DNA
TRBV6-2/TRBV6-3	16	TRBJ1-3	few	.	CASSKGLTISGNTIYF	TGTGCCAGCAGCAAGGGACTGACGATCTCTGGAAACACCATATATTTT
TRBV20-1	11	TRBJ2-7	.	.	CSVQDSYEQYF	TGCAGTGTACAGGATTCCTACGAGCAGTACTTC
TRBV5-6	15	TRBJ1-2	.	.	CASSGRQQANYGYTF	TGTGCCAGCAGCGGTCGACAGCAAGCTAACTATGGCTACACCTTC
TRBV28	12	TRBJ1-4	.	.	CASSLWGQKLFF	TGTGCCAGCAGTTTATGGGGCCAGAAACTGTTTTTT
TRBV2	14	TRBJ1-2	.	.	CASSERLQGAGYTF	TGTGCCAGCAGTGAAAGGTTACAGGGCGCTGGCTACACCTTC
TRBV6-1	15	TRBJ2-5	.	TRBD1	CASSETRTGVETQYF	TGTGCCAGCAGTGAGACTCGGACAGGGGTTGAGACCCAGTACTTC
TRBV6-5	14	TRBJ1-2	.	TRBD1	CASRGQGPLNGYTF	TGTGCCAGCAGGGGACAGGGTCCATTGAACGGCTACACCTTC
TRBV29-1	14	TRBJ2-7	.	TRBD1	CSVLPGGSSYEQYF	TGCAGCGTCCTCCCAGGGGGAAGCTCCTACGAGCAGTACTTC
TRBV6-1	15	TRBJ2-1	.	TRBD2	CASSQAGDPPNEQFF	TGTGCCAGCAGTCAAGCGGGAGACCCGCCAAATGAGCAGTTCTTC
TRBV30	12	TRBJ2-2	.	.	CAWSRGTGELFF	TGTGCCTGGAGTAGAGGTACCGGGGAGCTGTTTTTT
TRBV9	13	TRBJ2-7	.	TRBD1	CASSAGQGGEQYF	TGTGCCAGCAGCGCGGGACAGGGGGGCGAGCAGTACTTC
TRBV5-5	17	TRBJ1-2	.	TRBD1	CASSLFFPGGLNYGYTF	TGTGCCAGCAGCTTGTTTTTTCCAGGGGGATTGAACTATGGCTACACCTTC
TRBV6-6	13	TRBJ1-5	.	.	CASRGQGDQPQHF	TGTGCCAGCAGAGGGCAGGGCGATCAGCCCCAGCATTTT
TRBV19	16	TRBJ2-5	.	.	CASSIRNSQYQETQYF	TGTGCCAGTAGTATTCGGAACAGCCAGTACCAAGAGACCCAGTACTTC
TRBV15	18	TRBJ2-7	.	TRBD2	CATSSGASGGSSSYEQYF	TGTGCCACCAGCAGCGGGGCTAGCGGGGGGAGTAGCTCCTACGAGCAGTACTTC
TRBV5-1	17	TRBJ1-4	many	.	CASSPGSGSVSNEKLFF	TGCGCCAGCAGCCCGGGGTCCGGGTCGGTCAGTAATGAAAAACTGTTTTTT
TRBV6-4	14	TRBJ2-3	.	.	CASSDSPGSLSQYF	TGTGCCAGCAGTGACTCGCCAGGGTCTCTTTCGCAGTATTTT
TRBV28	24	TRBJ2-1	.	TRBD2	CASSSATPGAPGTSGSRAWNEQFF	TGTGCCAGCAGCTCCGCAACTCCAGGGGCGCCAGGGACTAGCGGGAGCAGAGCCTGGAATGAGCAGTTCTTC
TRBV9	13	TRBJ2-2	.	.	CASSVEVRGELFF	TGTGCCAGCAGCGTAGAAGTGAGAGGGGAGCTGTTTTTT
TRBV29-1	13	TRBJ1-2	.	TRBD1	CSVGQGAGYGYTF	TGCAGCGTGGGACAGGGGGCGGGATATGGCTACACCTTC
TRBV7-3	15	TRBJ2-1	few	TRBD2	CASSSGAGKSNEQFF	TGTGCCAGCAGCTCCGGAGCGGGAAAGTCCAATGAGCAGTTCTTC
TRBV30	16	TRBJ2-1	.	.	CAWSGGSGSSYNEQFF	TGTGCCTGGAGTGGGGGTAGCGGAAGCTCCTACAATGAGCAGTTCTTC
TRBV6-2/TRBV6-3	16	TRBJ1-4	.	.	CASSTFTGSTNEKLFF	TGTGCCAGCAGTACGTTTACAGGGTCAACTAATGAAAAACTGTTTTTT
TRBV28	15	TRBJ1-1	.	TRBD1	CASSFDQGGITEAFF	TGTGCCAGCAGTTTTGACCAAGGGGGCATCACTGAAGCTTTCTTT
TRBV5-1	15	TRBJ2-7	.	TRBD2	CASSLREAPAYEQYF	TGCGCCAGCAGCTTGCGGGAGGCCCCCGCATACGAGCAGTACTTC
TRBV2	14	TRBJ1-4	once	TRBD1	CASRPGQGGEKLFF	TGTGCCAGCAGACCGGGACAGGGCGGGGAAAAACTGTTTTTT
TRBV12-3/TRBV12-4	12	TRBJ2-7	.	.	CASSLPGDEQYF	TGTGCCAGCAGTTTACCCGGAGACGAGCAGTACTTC
TRBV18	15	TRBJ1-6	.	.	CASSPRGSYNSPLHF	TGTGCCAGCTCACCTAGAGGATCCTATAATTCACCCCTCCACTTT
TRBV5-1	16	TRBJ2-2	.	TRBD1	CASSLGQGAIVGELFF	TGCGCCAGCAGCTTGGGACAGGGGGCGATTGTCGGGGAGCTGTTTTTT
TRBV30	11	TRBJ1-1	.	.	CAWSSDTEAFF	TGTGCCTGGAGCAGCGACACTGAAGCTTTCTTT
TRBV6-2/TRBV6-3	16	TRBJ2-1	few	.	CASSPTFTGAYNEQFF	TGTGCCAGCAGCCCTACCTTTACGGGAGCCTACAATGAGCAGTTCTTC
TRBV11-2	15	TRBJ2-7	.	TRBD1	CASSLVNDRVYEQYF	TGTGCCAGCAGCTTAGTGAACGACAGGGTGTACGAGCAGTACTTC
TRBV28	14	TRBJ2-2	.	TRBD2	CASIIPGGTGELFF	TGTGCCAGCATCATCCCCGGGGGGACCGGGGAGCTGTTTTTT
TRBV9	15	TRBJ2-7	.	TRBD1	CASSAQTGSSYEQYF	TGTGCCAGCAGCGCCCAGACAGGGAGCTCCTACGAGCAGTACTTC
TRBV7-2	13	TRBJ1-3	.	.	CASEWTDGNTIYF	TGTGCCAGTGAATGGACAGATGGAAACACCATATATTTT
TRBV30	15	TRBJ1-2	.	.	CAWSVGAGYDYGYTF	TGTGCCTGGAGTGTTGGGGCAGGGTATGACTATGGCTACACCTTC
TRBV21-1	13	TRBJ2-3	.	.	CASGRRHTDTQYF	TGTGCCAGCGGGCGTCGGCACACAGATACGCAGTATTTT
TRBV2	13	TRBJ1-5	.	.	CASSQNFNQPQHF	TGTGCCAGCAGCCAAAACTTTAATCAGCCCCAGCATTTT
TRBV9	15	TRBJ1-6	.	.	CASSVAPQINSPLHF	TGTGCCAGCAGCGTAGCTCCCCAGATTAATTCACCCCTCCACTTT
TRBV27	15	TRBJ2-5	.	TRBD1	CASSIDRGIQETQYF	TGTGCCAGCAGTATAGACAGGGGTATCCAAGAGACCCAGTACTTC
TRBV6-5	15	TRBJ2-7	.	TRBD2	CASKSSGGQPYEQYF	TGTGCCAGCAAATCTAGCGGGGGCCAACCCTACGAGCAGTACTTC
TRBV7-6	14	TRBJ2-7	.	.	CASSSKGHTYEQYF	TGTGCCAGCAGTTCAAAGGGACATACCTACGAGCAGTACTTC
TRBV19	15	TRBJ2-7	.	.	CASRVTGNPSYEQYF	TGTGCCAGTCGAGTTACGGGGAACCCCTCCTACGAGCAGTACTTC